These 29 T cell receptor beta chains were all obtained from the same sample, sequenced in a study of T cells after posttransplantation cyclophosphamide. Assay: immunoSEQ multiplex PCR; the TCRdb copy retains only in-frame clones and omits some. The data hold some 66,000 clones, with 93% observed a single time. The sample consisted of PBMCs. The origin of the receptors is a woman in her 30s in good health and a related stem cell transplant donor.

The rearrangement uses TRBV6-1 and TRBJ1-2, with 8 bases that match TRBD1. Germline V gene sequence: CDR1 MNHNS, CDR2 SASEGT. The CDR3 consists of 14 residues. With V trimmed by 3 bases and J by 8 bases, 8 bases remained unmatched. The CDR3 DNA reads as TGTGCCAGCAGTGACGACAGGGGAGATCGAGGCTACACCTTC. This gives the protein CASSDDRGDRGYTF.

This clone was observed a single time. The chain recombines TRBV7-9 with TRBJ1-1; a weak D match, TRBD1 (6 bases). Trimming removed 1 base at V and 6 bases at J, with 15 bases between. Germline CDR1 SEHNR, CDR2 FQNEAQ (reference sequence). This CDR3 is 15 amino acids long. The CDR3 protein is CASSLVQGRVAEAFF. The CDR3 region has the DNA TGTGCCAGCAGCTTAGTTCAGGGGCGCGTAGCTGAAGCTTTCTTT.

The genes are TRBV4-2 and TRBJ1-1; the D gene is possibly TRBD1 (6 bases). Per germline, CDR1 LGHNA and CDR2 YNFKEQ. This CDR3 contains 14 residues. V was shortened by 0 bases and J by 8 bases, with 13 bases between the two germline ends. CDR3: CASSQEFSTGEAFF. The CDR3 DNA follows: TGTGCCAGCAGCCAAGAATTTTCGACAGGCGAAGCTTTCTTT.

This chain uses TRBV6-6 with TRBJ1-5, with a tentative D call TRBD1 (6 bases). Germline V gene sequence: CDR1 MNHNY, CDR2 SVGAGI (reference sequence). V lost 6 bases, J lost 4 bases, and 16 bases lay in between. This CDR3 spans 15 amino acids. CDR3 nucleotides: TGTGCCAGCAGATTAACCGGGACACCGAATCAGCCCCAGCATTTT. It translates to CASRLTGTPNQPQHF.

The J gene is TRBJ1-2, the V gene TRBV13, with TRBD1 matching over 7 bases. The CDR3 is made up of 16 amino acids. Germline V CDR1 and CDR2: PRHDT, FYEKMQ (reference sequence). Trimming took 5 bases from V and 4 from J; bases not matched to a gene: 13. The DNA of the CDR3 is TGTGCCAGCAGCCCGAAGGGACAGTCGGGAAGCTATGGCTACACCTTC. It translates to CASSPKGQSGSYGYTF.

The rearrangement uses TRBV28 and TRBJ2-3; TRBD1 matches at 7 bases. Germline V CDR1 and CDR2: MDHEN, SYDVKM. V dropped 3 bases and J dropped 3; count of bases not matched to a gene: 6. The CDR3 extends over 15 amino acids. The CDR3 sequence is CASSFAGGRTDTQYF. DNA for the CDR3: TGTGCCAGCAGTTTCGCAGGGGGACGGACAGATACGCAGTATTTT.

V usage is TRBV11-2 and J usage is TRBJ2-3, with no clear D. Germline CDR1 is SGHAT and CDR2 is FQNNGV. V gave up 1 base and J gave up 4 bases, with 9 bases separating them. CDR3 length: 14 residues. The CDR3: CASSLGTSPDTQYF. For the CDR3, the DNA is TGTGCCAGCAGCTTAGGTACCTCCCCAGATACGCAGTATTTT.

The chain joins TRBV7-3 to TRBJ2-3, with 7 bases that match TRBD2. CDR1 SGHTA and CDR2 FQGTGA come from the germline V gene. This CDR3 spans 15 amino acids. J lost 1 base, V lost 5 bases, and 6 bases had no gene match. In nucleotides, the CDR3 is TGTGCCAGCAGCATTGGACTAGATGGCACAGATACGCAGTATTTT. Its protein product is CASSIGLDGTDTQYF. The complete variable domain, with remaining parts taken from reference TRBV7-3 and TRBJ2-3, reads GAGVSQTPSNKVTEKGKYVELRCDPISGHTALYWYRQSLGQGPEFLIYFQGTGAADDSGLPNDRFFAVRPEGSVSTLKIQRTERGDSAVYLCASSIGLDGTDTQYFGPGTRLTVL.

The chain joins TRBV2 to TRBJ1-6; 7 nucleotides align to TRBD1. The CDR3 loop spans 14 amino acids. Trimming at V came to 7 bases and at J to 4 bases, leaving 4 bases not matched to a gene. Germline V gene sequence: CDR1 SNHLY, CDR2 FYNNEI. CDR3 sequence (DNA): TGTGCCAGCAAGGAGGGACAGTATAATTCACCCCTCCACTTT. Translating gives CASKEGQYNSPLHF.

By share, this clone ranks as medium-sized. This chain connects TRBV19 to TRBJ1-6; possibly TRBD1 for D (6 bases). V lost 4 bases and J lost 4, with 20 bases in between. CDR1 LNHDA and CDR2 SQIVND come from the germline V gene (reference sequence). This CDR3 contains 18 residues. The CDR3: CASSTGGGLIGYNSPLHF. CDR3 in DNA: TGTGCCAGTAGTACCGGAGGGGGGTTAATAGGATATAATTCACCCCTCCACTTT.

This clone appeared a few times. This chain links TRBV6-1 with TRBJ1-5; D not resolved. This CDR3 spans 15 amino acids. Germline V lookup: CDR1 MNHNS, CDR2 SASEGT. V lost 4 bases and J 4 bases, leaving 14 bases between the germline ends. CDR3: CASSATELNNQPQHF. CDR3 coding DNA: TGTGCCAGCAGTGCAACGGAGCTAAATAATCAGCCCCAGCATTTT.

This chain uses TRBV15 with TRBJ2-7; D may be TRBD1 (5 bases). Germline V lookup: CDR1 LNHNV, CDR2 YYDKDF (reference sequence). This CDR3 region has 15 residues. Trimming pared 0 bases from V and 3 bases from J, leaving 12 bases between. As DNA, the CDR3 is TGTGCCACCAGCAGAGAAGGTGACAGAGGCTACGAGCAGTACTTC. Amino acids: CATSREGDRGYEQYF.

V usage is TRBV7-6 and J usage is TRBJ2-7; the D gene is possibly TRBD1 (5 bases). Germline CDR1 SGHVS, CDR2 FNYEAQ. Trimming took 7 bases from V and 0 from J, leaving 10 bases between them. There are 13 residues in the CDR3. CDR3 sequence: CASTDRFSYEQYF. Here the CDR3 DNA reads TGTGCCAGCACCGACAGATTCTCCTACGAGCAGTACTTC. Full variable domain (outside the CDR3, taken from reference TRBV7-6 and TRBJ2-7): GAGVSQSPRYKVTKRGQDVALRCDPISGHVSLYWYRQALGQGPEFLTYFNYEAQQDKSGLPNDRFSAERPEGSISTLTIQRTEQRDSAMYRCASTDRFSYEQYFGPGTRLTVT.

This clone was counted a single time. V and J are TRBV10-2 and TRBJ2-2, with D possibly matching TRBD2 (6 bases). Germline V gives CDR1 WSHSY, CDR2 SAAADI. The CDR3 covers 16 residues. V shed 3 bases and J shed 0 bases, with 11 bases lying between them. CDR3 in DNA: TGCGCCAGCAGTGAAGGGCGGGGCCCGAACACCGGGGAGCTGTTTTTT. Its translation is CASSEGRGPNTGELFF.

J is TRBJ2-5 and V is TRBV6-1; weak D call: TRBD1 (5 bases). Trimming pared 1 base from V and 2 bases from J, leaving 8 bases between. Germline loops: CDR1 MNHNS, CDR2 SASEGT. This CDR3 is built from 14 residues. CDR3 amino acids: CASSEGRTQETQYF. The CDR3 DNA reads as TGTGCCAGCAGTGAAGGGCGGACACAAGAGACCCAGTACTTC.

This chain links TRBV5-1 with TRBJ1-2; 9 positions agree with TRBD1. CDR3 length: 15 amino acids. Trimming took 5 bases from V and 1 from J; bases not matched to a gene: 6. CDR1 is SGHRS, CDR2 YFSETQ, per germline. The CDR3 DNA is TGCGCCAGCAGAAGCGGACAGGGGATTAACTATGGCTACACCTTC. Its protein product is CASRSGQGINYGYTF.

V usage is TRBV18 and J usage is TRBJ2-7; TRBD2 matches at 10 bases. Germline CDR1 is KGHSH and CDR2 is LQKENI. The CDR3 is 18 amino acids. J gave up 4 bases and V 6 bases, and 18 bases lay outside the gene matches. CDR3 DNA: TGTGCCAGCTCCATCATCAGAATCTTAGCGGGGGGTAGTTACGAGCAGTACTTC. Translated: CASSIIRILAGGSYEQYF.

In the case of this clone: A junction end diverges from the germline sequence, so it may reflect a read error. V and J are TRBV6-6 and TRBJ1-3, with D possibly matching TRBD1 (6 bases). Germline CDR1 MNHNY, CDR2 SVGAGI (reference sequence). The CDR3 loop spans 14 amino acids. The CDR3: CASSYSGAGNTIYF. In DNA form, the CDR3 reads TGTGCCAGCAGTTACTCGGGGGCTGGGAACACCATATATTTT.

The DNA of the CDR3 is TGTGCCATCAGTGACCAGGGGGCGATTTATGGCTACACCTTC. It translates to CAISDQGAIYGYTF. The chain has TRBV10-3 and TRBJ1-2; TRBD1 agrees at 8 bases. V lost 3 bases and J lost 5; bases outside the gene matches: 5. CDR1 ENHRY and CDR2 SYGVKD come from the germline V gene. The length of the CDR3 is 14 residues.

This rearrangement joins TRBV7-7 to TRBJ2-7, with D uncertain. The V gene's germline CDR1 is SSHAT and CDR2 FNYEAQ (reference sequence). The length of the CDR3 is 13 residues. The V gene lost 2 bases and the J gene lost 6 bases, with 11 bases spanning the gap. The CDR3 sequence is CASSLQVVSEQYF. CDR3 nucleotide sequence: TGTGCCAGCAGCTTACAAGTCGTTAGCGAGCAGTACTTC.

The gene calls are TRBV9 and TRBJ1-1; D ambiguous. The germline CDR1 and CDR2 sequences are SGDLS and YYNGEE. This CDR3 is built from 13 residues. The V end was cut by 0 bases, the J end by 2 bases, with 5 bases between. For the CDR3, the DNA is TGTGCCAGCAGCGTAGTGAGTAACACTGAAGCTTTCTTT. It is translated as CASSVVSNTEAFF.

CDR3 DNA: TGTGCCAGCATGGTAGAGAAGAACACTGAAGCTTTCTTT. Translating gives CASMVEKNTEAFF. The V call is TRBV2, the J call TRBJ1-1; no reliable D call. Germline CDR1 and CDR2: SNHLY and FYNNEI. This CDR3 has 13 residues. V was pared by 7 bases and J by 1 base, with 10 bases between.

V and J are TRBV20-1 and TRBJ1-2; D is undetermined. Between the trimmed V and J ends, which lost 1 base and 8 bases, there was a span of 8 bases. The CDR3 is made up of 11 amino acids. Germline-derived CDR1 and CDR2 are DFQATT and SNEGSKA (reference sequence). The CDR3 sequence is CSARAERGYTF. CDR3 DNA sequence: TGCAGTGCTAGAGCGGAGCGCGGCTACACCTTC.

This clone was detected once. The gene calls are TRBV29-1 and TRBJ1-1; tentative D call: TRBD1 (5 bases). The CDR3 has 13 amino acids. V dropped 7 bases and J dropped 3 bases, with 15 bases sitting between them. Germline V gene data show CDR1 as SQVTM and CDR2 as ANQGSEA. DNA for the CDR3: TGCAGCGCCTGGGGGGACGCGGACACTGAAGCTTTCTTT. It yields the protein CSAWGDADTEAFF. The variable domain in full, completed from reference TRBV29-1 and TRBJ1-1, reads SAVISQKPSRDICQRGTSLTIQCQVDSQVTMMFWYRQQPGQSLTLIATANQGSEATYESGFVIDKFPISRPNLTFSTLTVSNMSPEDSSIYLCSAWGDADTEAFFGQGTRLTVV.

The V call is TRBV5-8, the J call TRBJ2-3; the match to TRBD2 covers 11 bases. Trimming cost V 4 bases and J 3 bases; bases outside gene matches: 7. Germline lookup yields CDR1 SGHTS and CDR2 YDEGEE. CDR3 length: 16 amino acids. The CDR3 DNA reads TGTGCCAGCAGCCTAGGACTAGCGGGTACGACAGATACGCAGTATTTT. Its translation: CASSLGLAGTTDTQYF.

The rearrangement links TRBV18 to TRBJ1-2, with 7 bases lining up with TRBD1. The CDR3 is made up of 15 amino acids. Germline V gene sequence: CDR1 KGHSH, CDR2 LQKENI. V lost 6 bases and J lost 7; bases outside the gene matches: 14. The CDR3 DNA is TGTGCCAGCTCCCGAGACAGGGCCGGTACGAGTGGCTACACCTTC. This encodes CASSRDRAGTSGYTF. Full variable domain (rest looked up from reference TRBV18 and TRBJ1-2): NAGVMQNPRHLVRRRGQEARLRCSPMKGHSHVYWYRQLPEEGLKFMVYLQKENIIDESGMPKERFSAEFPKEGPSILRIQQVVRGDSAAYFCASSRDRAGTSGYTFGSGTRLTVV.

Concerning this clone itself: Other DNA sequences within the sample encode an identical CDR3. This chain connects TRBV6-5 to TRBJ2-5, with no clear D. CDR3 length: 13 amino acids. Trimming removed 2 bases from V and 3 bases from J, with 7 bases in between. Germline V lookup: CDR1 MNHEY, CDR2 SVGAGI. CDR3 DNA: TGTGCCAGCAGTTACGATAGGGAAGAGACCCAGTACTTC. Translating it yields CASSYDREETQYF.

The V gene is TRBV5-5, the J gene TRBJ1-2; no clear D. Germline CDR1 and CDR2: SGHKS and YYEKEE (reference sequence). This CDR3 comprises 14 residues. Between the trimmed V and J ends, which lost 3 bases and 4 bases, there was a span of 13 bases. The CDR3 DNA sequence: TGTGCCAGCAGCTCCGGGCAGGCGCCCTATGGCTACACCTTC. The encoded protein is CASSSGQAPYGYTF.

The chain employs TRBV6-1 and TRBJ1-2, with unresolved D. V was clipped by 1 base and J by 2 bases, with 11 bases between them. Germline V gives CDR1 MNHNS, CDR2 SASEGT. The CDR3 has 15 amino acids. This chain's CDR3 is CASSEEVPPNYGYTF. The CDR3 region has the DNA TGTGCCAGCAGTGAAGAGGTGCCTCCGAACTATGGCTACACCTTC.